This passage covers 13 T cell receptor beta chains from one sample sequenced in a study of cytomegalovirus exposure and HLA in healthy donors. The PCR made use of 60 Vbeta and 13 Jbeta primers. Some clones are missing from TCRdb's copy, which holds only in-frame ones; the method was immunoSEQ multiplex PCR. The sample has 150,000 to 200,000 clones, roughly 84% seen once. Sequencing used PBMCs. These receptors came from a man aged 25 to 40 in good health and CMV-seronegative.

This chain joins TRBV29-1 and TRBJ2-2; no clear D gene. The V end was cut by 1 base, the J end by 7 bases, with 10 bases between. The CDR3 runs 13 residues. Germline CDR1 reads SQVTM; CDR2 reads ANQGSEA. CDR3 sequence reads: CSVEGGGHGELFF. The CDR3 nucleotides read TGCAGCGTTGAAGGTGGCGGTCACGGGGAGCTGTTTTTT.

The J gene is TRBJ2-5, the V gene TRBV6-5; TRBD1 agrees at 10 bases. The DNA end favors TRBJ2-7, so the J call may be wrong. The germline CDR1 and CDR2 sequences are MNHEY and SVGAGI. CDR3 length: 14 residues. The CDR3 spells CASSRQGAGYEQYF. As DNA, the CDR3 is TGTGCCAGCAGTCGACAGGGGGCAGGCTACGAGCAGTACTTC.

The V gene is TRBV18, the J gene TRBJ1-2; no clear D. Germline CDR1 is KGHSH and CDR2 is LQKENI. V was clipped by 1 base and J by 3 bases, with 15 bases between them. The CDR3 covers 16 residues. The CDR3 reads CASSPLPGQADYGYTF. The CDR3 DNA reads TGTGCCAGCTCACCACTGCCCGGCCAGGCCGACTATGGCTACACCTTC.

The rearrangement uses TRBV6-5 and TRBJ2-7; 7 bases line up with TRBD1. The CDR3 is made up of 13 amino acids. Trimming removed 5 bases from V and 3 bases from J; junction bases left unmatched: 4. Germline CDR1 and CDR2: MNHEY and SVGAGI. Here the CDR3 DNA reads TGTGCCAGCAGTGTACAGGGGATCTACGAGCAGTACTTC. Protein: CASSVQGIYEQYF.

The V call is TRBV27, the J call TRBJ2-1, with 7 positions matching TRBD1. Germline CDR1 and CDR2: MNHEY and SMNVEV (reference sequence). V gave up 9 bases and J gave up 10 bases; unmatched junction bases: 12. This CDR3 region has 13 residues. The DNA of the CDR3 is TGTGCCAGTGGAAGGGGGCCAGGGGTGGAGCAGTTCTTC. It yields the protein CASGRGPGVEQFF.

The CDR3 region has the DNA TGTGCCAGCAGCTTAACAGGAAGAGGGAATGTTGAAGCTTTCTTT. Protein product: CASSLTGRGNVEAFF. J is TRBJ1-1 and V is TRBV7-3; D is undetermined. V shed 0 bases and J shed 7 bases, with 15 bases lying between them. The CDR3 runs 15 residues. Germline loops: CDR1 SGHTA, CDR2 FQGTGA.

The chain has TRBV18 and TRBJ2-1; D is possibly TRBD1 (5 bases). Trimming removed 6 bases at V and 5 bases at J, with 11 bases between. The CDR3 spans 13 residues. CDR1 is KGHSH, CDR2 LQKENI, per germline. CDR3 DNA: TGTGCCAGCTCGCCGTCACAGGACAATGAGCAGTTCTTC. This codes for CASSPSQDNEQFF.

This sequence joins TRBV7-2 and TRBJ2-7; 13 positions match TRBD2. The germline CDR1 and CDR2 sequences are SGHTA and FQGNSA. The CDR3 is 15 residues long. V lost 5 bases, J lost 5 bases, and 6 bases stayed unmatched. DNA for the CDR3: TGTGCCAGCAGCCCCACTAGCGGGGGGGCCGACGAGCAGTACTTC. As protein: CASSPTSGGADEQYF.

The chain links TRBV6-5 to TRBJ2-3, with TRBD2 matching over 7 bases. This CDR3 contains 14 residues. CDR1 and CDR2 (germline): MNHEY, SVGAGI. J gave up 0 bases and V 8 bases, and 5 bases lay outside the gene matches. CDR3 sequence reads: CASRGLGSTDTQYF. The CDR3 coding sequence is TGTGCCAGCCGAGGACTAGGGAGCACAGATACGCAGTATTTT.

The chain joins TRBV28 to TRBJ2-1; 13 bases are a match to TRBD2. Germline CDR1 reads MDHEN; CDR2 reads SYDVKM. V dropped 5 bases and J dropped 2; count of bases not matched to a gene: 3. The CDR3 spans 16 residues. CDR3 nucleotide sequence: TGTGCCAGCAGTCAGGGACTAGCGGGACCCTACAATGAGCAGTTCTTC. Translating it yields CASSQGLAGPYNEQFF.

This chain uses TRBV7-6 with TRBJ1-2; TRBD1 is a possible D gene (6 bases). The CDR3 contains 16 residues. V was shortened by 3 bases and J by 4 bases, with 18 bases between the two germline ends. Germline V CDR1 and CDR2: SGHVS, FNYEAQ. The DNA of the CDR3 is TGTGCCAGCAGCTTGGCCCAACAGGGTTACGGCTATGGCTACACCTTC. Residues: CASSLAQQGYGYGYTF.

This clone was observed a single time. An end of the junction does not agree with germline; a read error may underlie this. The rearrangement joins TRBV6-4 to TRBJ1-1, with D uncertain. The germline CDR1 and CDR2 sequences are MRHNA and SNTAGT. The length of the CDR3 is 13 residues. Written as DNA, the CDR3 is TGTGCCAGCAGTGAAGAACTGAACGCTGAAGCTTTCTTT. This gives the protein CASSEELNAEAFF.

For the CDR3, the DNA is TGCAGCGTTGAAGGGGAGACCGAGGCCTACGAGCAGTACTTC. This encodes CSVEGETEAYEQYF. The chain combines TRBV29-1 with TRBJ2-7; TRBD2 might be the D (5 bases). CDR1 is SQVTM, CDR2 ANQGSEA, per germline. V lost 1 base to trimming and J lost 2 bases, with 12 bases between them. The CDR3 is 14 residues long.